A selection of T cell receptor beta chains follows, all from one sample in a study of shared clonotypes between healthy human individuals. Assay used: immunoSEQ multiplex PCR; TCRdb lists only in-frame clones, some missing. Of about 1.9 million clones in the sample, 93% were seen once. Sequencing was carried out using naive CD8+ T cells from PBMCs. The receptors were sampled from a young man in good health. Some clones in this sample may be carry-over from other donors' samples. The CDR3 runs from the conserved cysteine through the conserved F or W.

CDR3 protein: CASSSGGRREQYF; V gene: TRBV5-6
CDR3 protein: CASSYGTASGANVLTF; V gene: TRBV6-5
CDR3 protein: CSVEVILSPVDTQYF; V gene: TRBV29-1
CDR3 protein: CASSQEGTPAYEQYF; V gene: TRBV4-1
CDR3 protein: CASSVAGRTEAFF; V gene: TRBV9
CDR3 protein: CASSPSSGGTQYF; V gene: TRBV5-6
CDR3 protein: CASSVDGLPNQPQHF; V gene: TRBV9
CDR3 protein: CASSSPGTGVYEQYF; V gene: TRBV5-4
CDR3 protein: CASSAALRTEFNEKLFF; V gene: TRBV2
CDR3 protein: CASSDGRRMNTEAFF; V gene: TRBV9
CDR3 protein: CASSYSSDTDYEQYF; V gene: TRBV6-6
CDR3 protein: CASKGDSYEQYF; V gene: TRBV7-9
CDR3 protein: CASSLGLAGHYEQYF; V gene: TRBV28
CDR3 protein: CASSFFAGVAYEQYF; V gene: TRBV5-1
CDR3 protein: CAWSGQGLLAFF; V gene: TRBV30
CDR3 protein: CASSLSDRAYEQYF; V gene: TRBV27
CDR3 protein: CSVERGGEQFF; V gene: TRBV29-1
CDR3 protein: CASSPSVGTQYF; V gene: TRBV5-6
CDR3 protein: CASSLETAVYEQYF; V gene: TRBV11-2
CDR3 protein: CASSGGTSDYDEQFF; V gene: TRBV9
CDR3 protein: CASSQTGFTEAFF; V gene: TRBV4-2
CDR3 protein: CASSTTTGYGYTF; V gene: TRBV27
CDR3 protein: CASSLVGAHSYEQYF; V gene: TRBV5-6
CDR3 protein: CAWSSPLRPSYNEQFF; V gene: TRBV30
CDR3 protein: CASSQVRQGAYEQYF; V gene: TRBV4-1
CDR3 protein: CASSELPGESYEQYF; V gene: TRBV2
CDR3 protein: CASSAGQGPYYSSYEQYF; V gene: TRBV9
CDR3 protein: CASSRRQGTTYEQYF; V gene: TRBV4-1
CDR3 protein: CASSQDRFGGSYGYTF; V gene: TRBV4-3
CDR3 protein: CASSYSESGPNEKLFF; V gene: TRBV6-5
CDR3 protein: CASSLVRGRGYEQYF; V gene: TRBV11-2
CDR3 protein: CASLSRTSQFFSQETQYF; V gene: TRBV5-6
CDR3 protein: CASSPLSGIHGYTF; V gene: TRBV7-8
CDR3 protein: CASKTVGGRQETQYF; V gene: TRBV28
CDR3 protein: CASMGVYEQYF; V gene: TRBV28
CDR3 protein: CATFLGGRNEQYF; V gene: TRBV6-1
CDR3 protein: CASSMRGATYEQYF; V gene: TRBV19
CDR3 protein: CASRVTDTQYF; V gene: TRBV7-2
CDR3 protein: CATSRDSEKLFF; V gene: TRBV15
CDR3 protein: CASSSSDRNNEQFF; V gene: TRBV7-9
CDR3 protein: CASSPGSKDNEQFF; V gene: TRBV7-9
CDR3 protein: CASGGLLYEQYF; V gene: TRBV11-2
CDR3 protein: CASSPLISGEQFF; V gene: TRBV27
CDR3 protein: CASISDRGSLKTQYF; V gene: TRBV2
CDR3 protein: CASSDQREIYNEQFF; V gene: TRBV10-1
CDR3 protein: CASSVGVGSGTGELFF; V gene: TRBV9
CDR3 protein: CASSSTGGLYGYTF; V gene: TRBV2
CDR3 protein: CASPTGGYGYTF; V gene: TRBV10-1
CDR3 protein: CASGRDGETEAFF; V gene: TRBV19
CDR3 protein: CASSPRGLAGGPRETQYF; V gene: TRBV11-2
CDR3 protein: CASSPASGPYEQYF; V gene: TRBV18
CDR3 protein: CASSLLRPPNEKLFF; V gene: TRBV27
CDR3 protein: CASSVTGEYEQYF; V gene: TRBV7-6
CDR3 protein: CASSRQAEAFF; V gene: TRBV5-6
CDR3 protein: CASSQEGPGPRGDYGYTF; V gene: TRBV4-3
CDR3 protein: CASSPAGTGYTF; V gene: TRBV27
CDR3 protein: CASSLTERGPTDTQYF; V gene: TRBV5-1
CDR3 protein: CASSQDSGPYNEQFF; V gene: TRBV4-3